This TCR beta chain was documented in a study of tumor-infiltrating lymphocytes in localized non-small cell lung cancer. The overall study: The cohort mixed smokers and never-smokers, several histologies, and some post-neoadjuvant-chemotherapy samples. Each patient gave resected tumor and non-adjacent uninvolved lung tissue.

Comments on this clone: Its matching antigen is unknown.

Germline-derived CDR1 and CDR2 are MNHEY and SVGAGI. This CDR3 spans 14 amino acids. With 6 bases removed from V and 0 bases from J, the gap between germline ends came to 6 bases. Profiled with immunoSEQ multiplex PCR; TCRdb holds only in-frame clones, not every one. Of more than 10,000 clones listed, 84% are singletons. Study-wide findings and caveats: No T-cell fraction difference was seen between IM1 and IM2 tumors. Only some patients had TCR sequencing, depending on available tissue.

The receptor comes from a human donor with non-small cell lung cancer. The material sequenced was lung tumor tissue. The chain is built from TRBV6-5 and TRBJ2-6; D gene ambiguous. The CDR3 sequence is CASRGSSGANVLTF. In DNA, the CDR3 is TGTGCCAGCAGAGGAAGCTCTGGGGCCAACGTCCTGACTTTC.